This T cell receptor beta chain was sequenced during a study of breast tumors, draining lymph nodes, adjacent tissues. The CDR3 covers 14 residues. CDR1 and CDR2 from the germline V gene are LNHNV and YYDKDF (reference sequence). Study-wide results and limits: Data only fit, rather than demonstrated, lymph node origin of most tumor T cells.

One entry per CDR3 protein results from TCRdb running MiXCR on the multiplex PCR reads. The repertoire consists of fewer than 250,000 distinct CDR3 sequences, with approximately 31% occurring once and the leading ten covering about 1.4%. Samples came from axillary lymph nodes draining the breast cancer. A remark on this clonotype: The antigen is unknown.

The specimen sequenced was axillary lymph node tissue. The receptor comes from a female donor with breast cancer. Some clones in this sample may be carry-over from other donors' samples. The rearrangement links TRBV15 to TRBJ2-1; TRBD2 agrees at 8 bases. CDR3 sequence: CAKVREGSYNEQFF. The DNA for the CDR3 is TGTGCTAAAGTTCGGGAGGGCTCCTACAATGAGCAGTTCTTC.